A selection of T cell receptor beta chains follows, all from one sample in a study of blood T cells in healthy people across ages. Via MiXCR, TCRdb re-called the 5' RACE reads, giving one row per CDR3 protein. This table has roughly 1.6 million distinct CDR3 sequences, about 35% appearing once. The sample was blood. Every receptor here comes from a woman aged 30 to 39 in good health. CDR3s leave out the opening cysteine and the closing phenylalanine or tryptophan.

TRBJ2-6 TRBV5-6 ASSLIDRTISSGANVLT
TRBJ2-7 TRBV4-1 ASSPKSDRGPYEQY
TRBJ2-4 TRBV6-1 ASSLMGEQY
- TRBV5-1 ASSLIRVGEQY
TRBJ1-2 TRBV29-1 SVEDLHRTGGRTNYGYT
TRBJ2-3 TRBV18 ASSGQGATDTQY
TRBJ1-2 TRBV29-1 SVRDRVNGYT
TRBJ1-2 TRBV4-2 ASSQSDGYT
TRBJ2-7 TRBV7-9 ASSRENGGDEQY
TRBJ1-1 TRBV29-1 SVEEDREGESTEAF
TRBJ2-7 TRBV20-1 SASRYEQY
TRBJ1-1 TRBV20-1 SAERFGRMNTEAF
TRBJ1-2 TRBV24-1 ATSETDYGYT
TRBJ2-7 TRBV20-1 SARAGSEQY
TRBJ2-1 TRBV9 ASSVEDGGLGFTEQF
TRBJ2-1 TRBV25-1 ASTNLGVRYNEQF
TRBJ2-1 TRBV9 ASSVPAGTSAYNEQF
TRBJ2-6 TRBV6-5 AGRRGTGTGANVLT
TRBJ1-6 TRBV10-3 AITQGNNSPLH
TRBJ1-5 TRBV20-1 SARDHQISNQPQH
TRBJ2-3 TRBV5-1 ASSAGLAGPSDTQY
TRBJ2-1 TRBV6-2/TRBV6-3 ASSFTPGLAIYNEQF
TRBJ2-5 TRBV29-1 SVAGFETQY
TRBJ1-1 TRBV27 VSSLREFGGTTF
- TRBV9 ASSVGLAGDQETQY
TRBJ1-5 TRBV4-1 ASSQEVNQPQH
TRBJ1-2 TRBV3-1 ASSRGGQSLAGYT
TRBJ1-1 TRBV10-3 AISESAGTVRHTEAF
TRBJ2-3 TRBV9 ASSFPSTGSTDTQY
TRBJ2-4 TRBV27 ASRTSGGGNIQY
TRBJ2-5 TRBV7-2 ASRPQWGQETQY
TRBJ1-6 TRBV14 ASSQTPGGNSPLH
TRBJ2-3 TRBV9 ASSVRDSPTDTQY
TRBJ2-3 TRBV7-7 ASSFNGISDTQY
TRBJ1-5 TRBV29-1 SVALADRGPQH
TRBJ2-3 TRBV7-2 ASSLLPLAGVSDTQY
TRBJ2-5 TRBV7-2 ASSSTGAGTQY
TRBJ2-2 TRBV20-1 SGQANTGELF
TRBJ2-3 TRBV7-9 ASNAVWVQEDTQY
TRBJ1-1 TRBV3-1 ASSPFGTGGFAEAF
TRBJ2-1 TRBV27 ASRPLALAGGAYNEQF
TRBJ1-6 TRBV12-3/TRBV12-4 ASTRDTDNSPLH
TRBJ2-7 TRBV6-5 ASSSGLAGGRYEQY
TRBJ1-1 TRBV7-8 ASSFRQRRLDTEAF
TRBJ1-1 TRBV30 AWSVSVNTEAF
TRBJ2-4 TRBV28 ASTDRQGSDIQY
TRBJ2-5 TRBV29-1 SVAGQTKMTQY
TRBJ1-1 TRBV29-1 SVAGTFTEAF
TRBJ2-1 TRBV4-1 ASSQTLAGGRVQF
TRBJ1-2 TRBV4-1 ASSQGGGESYGYT
TRBJ2-1 TRBV3-1 ASSQELLAGGPNEQF
TRBJ2-7 TRBV5-1 ASRSCTGYEQY
TRBJ2-3 TRBV20-1 SASLKRHTDTQY
TRBJ2-3 TRBV6-1 ASRTPAGGTDTQY
TRBJ2-3 TRBV5-1 ASSPRADSTDTQY
TRBJ2-7 TRBV7-8 ASSSDPREPTYEQY
TRBJ1-2 TRBV6-6 AVRQDYGYT
TRBJ1-1 TRBV7-9 ASSLGEGTTEAF